Given below is one T cell receptor beta chain in context. These data belong to a study of T cell changes during pregnancy in multiple sclerosis. Assay used: immunoSEQ multiplex PCR; TCRdb lists only in-frame clones, some missing. The sample lists more than 65,000 clones, just over 90% occurring once. Between the trimmed V and J ends, which lost 5 bases and 4 bases, there was a span of 12 bases. The CDR3 length is 13 residues. The germline V gene encodes CDR1 SGHVS and CDR2 FQNEAQ. Source: CD4+ T cells from peripheral blood mononuclear cells, taken before pregnancy. The clonotype comes from a female donor with multiple sclerosis, enrolled in a pregnancy study. This chain uses TRBV7-8 with TRBJ2-7; no clear D. The CDR3 is CASSPGSVYEQYF. The CDR3 region has the DNA TGTGCCAGCAGCCCCGGGTCGGTGTACGAGCAGTACTTC.